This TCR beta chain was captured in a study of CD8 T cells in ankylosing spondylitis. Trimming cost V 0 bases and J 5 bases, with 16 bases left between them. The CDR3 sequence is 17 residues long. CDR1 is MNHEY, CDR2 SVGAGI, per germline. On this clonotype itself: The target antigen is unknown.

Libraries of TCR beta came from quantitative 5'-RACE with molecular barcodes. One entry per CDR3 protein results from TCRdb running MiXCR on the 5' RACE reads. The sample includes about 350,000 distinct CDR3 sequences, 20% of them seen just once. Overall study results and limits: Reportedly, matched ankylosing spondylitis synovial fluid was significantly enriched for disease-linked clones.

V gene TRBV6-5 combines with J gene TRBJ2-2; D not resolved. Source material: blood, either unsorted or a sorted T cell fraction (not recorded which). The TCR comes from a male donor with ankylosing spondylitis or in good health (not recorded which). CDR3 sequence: CASSYSAVGHRTGELFF. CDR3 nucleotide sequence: TGTGCCAGCAGTTACTCCGCGGTGGGCCACCGAACCGGGGAGCTGTTTTTT.